The clone carrying this T cell receptor (beta chain) was picked up one time. Its antigen is unidentified. This specimen belongs to a study of graft-versus-host responses after intestinal transplantation. Germline V gene data show CDR1 as MNHNS and CDR2 as SASEGT. J gave up 0 bases and V 3 bases, and 10 bases lay outside the gene matches. The CDR3 is 17 amino acids. Only in-frame clones appear in the TCRdb table, and some are missing; sequencing was by immunoSEQ multiplex PCR. The sample has fewer than 110,000 clones; roughly 87% are singletons. This material consisted of unstimulated CD4+ T cells sorted from spleen or lymph node cells, taken before transplant. The chain combines TRBV6-1 with TRBJ2-7; 8 bases fit TRBD2. This clonotype was obtained from a human donor who was the organ donor for an intestinal transplant. Written as DNA, the CDR3 is TGTGCCAGCAGTGAGCCAGCGGGGGCCTCAAGCTCCTACGAGCAGTACTTC. It is translated as CASSEPAGASSSYEQYF.